These T cell receptor beta chains were read from a single sample in a study of shared clonotypes between healthy human individuals. Sequencing was performed with immunoSEQ multiplex PCR; in TCRdb, only in-frame clones are kept and a portion is missing. The sample carries millions of clones, 85% to 95% recorded once. Material for sequencing was naive CD8+ T cells sorted from blood. Every receptor here comes from a man aged 18 to 35 in good health. Both conserved end residues are part of each CDR3. A D gene is named only where the DNA matches it firmly. Clone size, where shown, is once, few, many, or a class for clones that have expanded.

V gene: TRBV4-1
D gene: .
J gene: TRBJ2-5
clone size: .
CDR3 DNA: TGCGCCAGCAGCCAAGAAGGAAGAGGGGAAGGGTTGCAAGAGACCCAGTACTTC
CDR3 protein: CASSQEGRGEGLQETQYF

V gene: TRBV28
D gene: .
J gene: TRBJ1-4
clone size: .
CDR3 DNA: TGTGCCAGCAGGCCGTCCTCACTTCGGCGTGAAAAACTGTTTTTT
CDR3 protein: CASRPSSLRREKLFF

V gene: TRBV29-1
D gene: TRBD1
J gene: TRBJ2-2
clone size: .
CDR3 DNA: TGCAGCGTTGAAGACACCCTACTTGGGACAGGGGTTACCGGGGAGCTGTTTTTT
CDR3 protein: CSVEDTLLGTGVTGELFF

V gene: TRBV18
D gene: TRBD1
J gene: TRBJ2-3
clone size: .
CDR3 DNA: TGTGCCAGCTCACCGACAGGGATTTCGTCAGATACGCAGTATTTT
CDR3 protein: CASSPTGISSDTQYF

V gene: TRBV27
D gene: .
J gene: TRBJ2-1
clone size: .
CDR3 DNA: TGTGCCAGCAGTTCCCCGTTGGGGAGAAATGAGCAGTTCTTC
CDR3 protein: CASSSPLGRNEQFF

V gene: TRBV6-5
D gene: .
J gene: TRBJ1-2
clone size: .
CDR3 DNA: TGTGCCAGCAGTTACTCGGGAGGGGTCGGCTACACCTTC
CDR3 protein: CASSYSGGVGYTF

V gene: TRBV4-3
D gene: .
J gene: TRBJ2-1
clone size: .
CDR3 DNA: TGCGCCAGCAGCCGATCACTGGGGGACTCCCCCTACAATGAGCAGTTCTTC
CDR3 protein: CASSRSLGDSPYNEQFF

V gene: TRBV2
D gene: TRBD2
J gene: TRBJ2-1
clone size: .
CDR3 DNA: TGTGCCAGCAAAACCCCCGGAAGCGGGGACGCACAGTTCTTC
CDR3 protein: CASKTPGSGDAQFF

V gene: TRBV28
D gene: TRBD1
J gene: TRBJ2-1
clone size: once
CDR3 DNA: TGTGCCAGCAGTTTATTAGGGACAGGGCTCGCTGAGCAGTTCTTC
CDR3 protein: CASSLLGTGLAEQFF

V gene: TRBV7-6
D gene: .
J gene: TRBJ2-1
clone size: .
CDR3 DNA: TGTGCCAGCAGCCCCGGCGGTTACAATGAGCAGTTCTTC
CDR3 protein: CASSPGGYNEQFF

V gene: TRBV4-1
D gene: TRBD1
J gene: TRBJ2-7
clone size: .
CDR3 DNA: TGCGCCAGCAGCCATCTTGGACAGGGAAGCCCCTACGAGCAGTACTTC
CDR3 protein: CASSHLGQGSPYEQYF

V gene: TRBV5-4
D gene: .
J gene: TRBJ1-2
clone size: .
CDR3 DNA: TGTGCCAGCAGCTTGGTGGGGTCAGGGGACGCTGGCTACACCTTC
CDR3 protein: CASSLVGSGDAGYTF

V gene: TRBV7-2
D gene: TRBD2
J gene: TRBJ2-1
clone size: .
CDR3 DNA: TGTGCCAGCAGTTCCCGGCGGGAGGAACACAATGAGCAGTTCTTC
CDR3 protein: CASSSRREEHNEQFF

V gene: TRBV4-2
D gene: .
J gene: TRBJ2-7
clone size: .
CDR3 DNA: TGTGCCAGCAGCCCTTATAGCCGGGACACCACCTACGAGCAGTACTTC
CDR3 protein: CASSPYSRDTTYEQYF

V gene: TRBV29-1
D gene: TRBD1
J gene: TRBJ1-2
clone size: .
CDR3 DNA: TGCAGCGTTGGGGGGACAGACACACAGCCGTATGGCTACACCTTC
CDR3 protein: CSVGGTDTQPYGYTF

V gene: TRBV2
D gene: .
J gene: TRBJ1-1
clone size: .
CDR3 DNA: TGTGCCAGCCCTGCTGAGGAGCGGATGAACACTGAAGCTTTCTTT
CDR3 protein: CASPAEERMNTEAFF

V gene: TRBV10-1
D gene: TRBD2
J gene: TRBJ2-2
clone size: .
CDR3 DNA: TGCGCCAGCAGTGAGCTTGAGGTAGCGGGAGCGGCCGGGGAGCTGTTTTTT
CDR3 protein: CASSELEVAGAAGELFF

V gene: TRBV11-2
D gene: TRBD1
J gene: TRBJ2-5
clone size: .
CDR3 DNA: TGTGCCAGCAGCTTAGGCCTTGACAGGGGACAAGAGACCCAGTACTTC
CDR3 protein: CASSLGLDRGQETQYF

V gene: TRBV15
D gene: .
J gene: TRBJ1-1
clone size: once
CDR3 DNA: TGTGCCACCAGCCTAGGACAGAAACCTGAAGCTTTCTTT
CDR3 protein: CATSLGQKPEAFF

V gene: TRBV2
D gene: .
J gene: TRBJ1-5
clone size: .
CDR3 DNA: TGTGCCAGCAGTGATCAAATGGTGGGACATCCTTCTTGGAATCAGCCCCAGCATTTT
CDR3 protein: CASSDQMVGHPSWNQPQHF

V gene: TRBV10-1
D gene: TRBD1
J gene: TRBJ2-7
clone size: .
CDR3 DNA: TGCGCCAGCAGTGAAACAGGGGGTGTATACGAGCAGTACTTC
CDR3 protein: CASSETGGVYEQYF

V gene: TRBV30
D gene: .
J gene: TRBJ2-7
clone size: .
CDR3 DNA: TGTGCCTGGAGTCGTCTCACCCTAGACTACGAGCAGTACTTC
CDR3 protein: CAWSRLTLDYEQYF

V gene: TRBV6-5
D gene: .
J gene: TRBJ1-4
clone size: .
CDR3 DNA: TGTGCCAGCAATGAAAAACTGTTTTTT
CDR3 protein: CASNEKLFF

V gene: TRBV27
D gene: .
J gene: TRBJ1-1
clone size: .
CDR3 DNA: TGTGCCAGCAGTCCTCTCCCAGCCGGGGGAGAAGCTTTCTTT
CDR3 protein: CASSPLPAGGEAFF

V gene: TRBV7-9
D gene: TRBD2
J gene: TRBJ2-7
clone size: .
CDR3 DNA: TGTGCCAGCAGCCCCGGGACTAGCGACTACGAGCAGTACTTC
CDR3 protein: CASSPGTSDYEQYF

V gene: TRBV29-1
D gene: TRBD1
J gene: TRBJ1-1
clone size: .
CDR3 DNA: TGCAGCGCCTGGACAGGGGGACTCACTGAAGCTTTCTTT
CDR3 protein: CSAWTGGLTEAFF

V gene: TRBV7-6
D gene: .
J gene: TRBJ1-2
clone size: .
CDR3 DNA: TGTGCCAGCAGCGCTGACAGTTTCTATGGCTACACCTTC
CDR3 protein: CASSADSFYGYTF

V gene: TRBV4-3
D gene: .
J gene: TRBJ1-2
clone size: .
CDR3 DNA: TGCGCCAGCAGCCAAGCGGGCTCGTGGGGACGGAGTAACTATGGCTACACCTTC
CDR3 protein: CASSQAGSWGRSNYGYTF

V gene: TRBV11-2
D gene: .
J gene: TRBJ2-5
clone size: .
CDR3 DNA: TGTGCCAGCAGCTTAAACTACCAAGAGACCCAGTACTTC
CDR3 protein: CASSLNYQETQYF

V gene: TRBV27
D gene: TRBD2
J gene: TRBJ2-7
clone size: .
CDR3 DNA: TGTGCCAGCAGTCACCGCGGGGCTAGCGGGACCTACGAGCAGTACTTC
CDR3 protein: CASSHRGASGTYEQYF

V gene: TRBV28
D gene: TRBD1
J gene: TRBJ1-2
clone size: .
CDR3 DNA: TGTGCCAGCAGCGTACAGGGGGCAATTAACTATGGCTACACCTTC
CDR3 protein: CASSVQGAINYGYTF

V gene: TRBV5-6
D gene: TRBD1
J gene: TRBJ1-2
clone size: .
CDR3 DNA: TGTGCCAGCAGCTTGGGGGACAGCGTGCTCTATGGCTACACCTTC
CDR3 protein: CASSLGDSVLYGYTF

V gene: TRBV5-4
D gene: .
J gene: TRBJ2-7
clone size: once
CDR3 DNA: TGTGCCAGCAGCCCCACCTCAGGGGACTCCTACGAGCAGTACTTC
CDR3 protein: CASSPTSGDSYEQYF

V gene: TRBV4-3
D gene: .
J gene: TRBJ2-2
clone size: once
CDR3 DNA: TGCGCCAGCAGCTACTCGCCCGGGGGCGGGGAGCTGTTTTTT
CDR3 protein: CASSYSPGGGELFF

V gene: TRBV7-9
D gene: .
J gene: TRBJ1-4
clone size: .
CDR3 DNA: TGTGCCAGCAGCTTGGGGGAGGAAAAACTGTTTTTT
CDR3 protein: CASSLGEEKLFF

V gene: TRBV9
D gene: .
J gene: TRBJ2-1
clone size: .
CDR3 DNA: TGTGCCAGCAGCGTACGGGGTCTCGGGGAGCAGTTCTTC
CDR3 protein: CASSVRGLGEQFF

V gene: TRBV4-1
D gene: .
J gene: TRBJ2-7
clone size: once
CDR3 DNA: TGCGCCAGCAGCCAAGGGCCAGAGAGCTCCTACGAGCAGTACTTC
CDR3 protein: CASSQGPESSYEQYF

V gene: TRBV13
D gene: .
J gene: TRBJ2-1
clone size: .
CDR3 DNA: TGTGCCAGCAGCTTAGGGGTCTACAATGAGCAGTTCTTC
CDR3 protein: CASSLGVYNEQFF

V gene: TRBV7-9
D gene: TRBD2
J gene: TRBJ2-3
clone size: .
CDR3 DNA: TGTGCCAGCAGCTTACCCCCTAGCGGGAGCGCAGATACGCAGTATTTT
CDR3 protein: CASSLPPSGSADTQYF

V gene: TRBV4-1
D gene: .
J gene: TRBJ2-7
clone size: .
CDR3 DNA: TGCGCCAGCAGCCAAGAGGACAGCTCCTACGAGCAGTACTTC
CDR3 protein: CASSQEDSSYEQYF

V gene: TRBV19
D gene: .
J gene: TRBJ2-7
clone size: .
CDR3 DNA: TGTGCCAGTAGTATAAGGCACCGGGGCGAGTCCTACGAGCAGTACTTC
CDR3 protein: CASSIRHRGESYEQYF

V gene: TRBV13
D gene: TRBD2
J gene: TRBJ2-1
clone size: .
CDR3 DNA: TGTGCCAGCAGCTTGGGACTAGGTGGCGATGAGCAGTTCTTC
CDR3 protein: CASSLGLGGDEQFF

V gene: TRBV25-1
D gene: .
J gene: TRBJ2-7
clone size: .
CDR3 DNA: TGTGCCAGCAGTGAATTGAGGCAGGGCCGATACGAGCAGTACTTC
CDR3 protein: CASSELRQGRYEQYF

V gene: TRBV10-2
D gene: TRBD2
J gene: TRBJ2-7
clone size: once
CDR3 DNA: TGCGCCAGCAGTGAGGGACTAGCGGGCGGCGAGCAGTACTTC
CDR3 protein: CASSEGLAGGEQYF

V gene: TRBV19
D gene: .
J gene: TRBJ1-4
clone size: .
CDR3 DNA: TGTGCCAGTAGCCCAACTGGATATCTAAATGAAAAACTGTTTTTT
CDR3 protein: CASSPTGYLNEKLFF

V gene: TRBV27
D gene: .
J gene: TRBJ2-7
clone size: .
CDR3 DNA: TGTGCCAGCAGTTACAGATTTATGTCCTACGAGCAGTACTTC
CDR3 protein: CASSYRFMSYEQYF

V gene: TRBV6-1
D gene: .
J gene: TRBJ1-5
clone size: .
CDR3 DNA: TGTGCCAGCAAGGGCGACACCTATAGCAATCAGCCCCAGCATTTT
CDR3 protein: CASKGDTYSNQPQHF

V gene: TRBV10-3
D gene: .
J gene: TRBJ2-2
clone size: few
CDR3 DNA: TGTGCCACCAATGGGAACCGGGAAGCCGGGGAGCTGTTTTTT
CDR3 protein: CATNGNREAGELFF

V gene: TRBV27
D gene: .
J gene: TRBJ1-1
clone size: .
CDR3 DNA: TGTGCCAGCAGTTTTTCAGGGGTCACTGAAGCTTTCTTT
CDR3 protein: CASSFSGVTEAFF

V gene: TRBV10-3
D gene: .
J gene: TRBJ2-7
clone size: .
CDR3 DNA: TGTGCCATCGTGGCCGGTGAGGAGAACCCTTCCCACGAGCAGTACTTC
CDR3 protein: CAIVAGEENPSHEQYF

V gene: TRBV6-5
D gene: .
J gene: TRBJ2-1
clone size: .
CDR3 DNA: TGTGCCAGCAGTTACAGGCTTTACAATGAGCAGTTCTTC
CDR3 protein: CASSYRLYNEQFF

V gene: TRBV2
D gene: TRBD2
J gene: TRBJ2-5
clone size: .
CDR3 DNA: TGTGCCAGCAGTGAAGACCCGGGACTACTAAGGGAGACCCAGTACTTC
CDR3 protein: CASSEDPGLLRETQYF

V gene: TRBV20-1
D gene: .
J gene: TRBJ2-1
clone size: .
CDR3 DNA: TGCAGTGCTTATTTTTACAATGAGCAGTTCTTC
CDR3 protein: CSAYFYNEQFF

V gene: TRBV2
D gene: TRBD2
J gene: TRBJ2-1
clone size: .
CDR3 DNA: TGTGCCAGTTCTAGCGGGGCGGCCTACAATGAGCAGTTCTTC
CDR3 protein: CASSSGAAYNEQFF